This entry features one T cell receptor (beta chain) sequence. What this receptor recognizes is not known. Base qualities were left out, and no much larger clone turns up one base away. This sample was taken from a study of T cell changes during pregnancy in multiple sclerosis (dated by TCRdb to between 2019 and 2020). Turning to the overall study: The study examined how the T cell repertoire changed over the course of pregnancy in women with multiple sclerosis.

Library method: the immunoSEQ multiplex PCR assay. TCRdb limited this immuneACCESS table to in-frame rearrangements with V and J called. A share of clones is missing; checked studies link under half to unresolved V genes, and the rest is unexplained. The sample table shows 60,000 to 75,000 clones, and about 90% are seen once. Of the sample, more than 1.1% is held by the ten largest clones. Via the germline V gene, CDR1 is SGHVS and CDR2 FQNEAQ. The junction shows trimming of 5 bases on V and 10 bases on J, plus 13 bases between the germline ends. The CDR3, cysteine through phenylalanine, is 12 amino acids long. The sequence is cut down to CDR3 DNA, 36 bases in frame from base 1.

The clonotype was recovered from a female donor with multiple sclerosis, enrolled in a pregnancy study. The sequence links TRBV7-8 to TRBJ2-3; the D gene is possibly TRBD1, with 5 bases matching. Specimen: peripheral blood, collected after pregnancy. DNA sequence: TGTGCCAGCAGCAGAGACCAGGGTGCGCAGTATTTT. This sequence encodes CASSRDQGAQYF.